This record looks at one T cell receptor beta chain sequence and its context. The V end was cut by 3 bases, the J end by 2 bases, with 8 bases between. The CDR3 runs 14 residues. Germline loops: CDR1 KGHSH, CDR2 LQKENI. Sequenced by immunoSEQ multiplex PCR; TCRdb stores in-frame clones only, minus some. The sample consists of about 130,000 clones, roughly 90% of them appearing once. This record comes from a study of T cell responses to AZD1222 COVID-19 vaccine. The source material was peripheral blood, sampled on day 0 of AZD1222 vaccination. The receptor comes from an adult in good health. The chain links TRBV18 to TRBJ1-3; tentative D call: TRBD1 (5 bases). CDR3 protein: CASSPGGTGNTIYF. The CDR3 DNA reads TGTGCCAGCTCACCTGGGGGTACTGGAAACACCATATATTTT.